This TCR beta chain was documented in a study of cytomegalovirus exposure and HLA in healthy donors. On this clone: Its antigen is not identified.

The length of the CDR3 is 13 residues. Trimming pared 2 bases from V and 4 bases from J, leaving 7 bases between. Germline V gene sequence: CDR1 KGHSH, CDR2 LQKENI. Findings of the study overall: Despite most TCR sequences being rare, some public TCRs occurred in many donors. Reports indicated that the classifier achieved high specificity and sensitivity in diagnosing cytomegalovirus status. In a later analysis, most CMV-associated TCR beta chains appeared HLA-restricted.

The PCR made use of 60 Vbeta and 13 Jbeta primers. The table came from immunoSEQ multiplex PCR; TCRdb's copy has only in-frame clones and leaves some out. The sample has 130,000 to 150,000 clones, roughly three quarters seen once. This TCR came from a female donor in good health and CMV-seronegative. Sequencing was performed on PBMCs. This chain links TRBV18 with TRBJ2-3; D unclear. CDR3 residues: CASSPNRADTQYF. CDR3 DNA: TGTGCCAGCTCACCAAACCGGGCAGATACGCAGTATTTT.